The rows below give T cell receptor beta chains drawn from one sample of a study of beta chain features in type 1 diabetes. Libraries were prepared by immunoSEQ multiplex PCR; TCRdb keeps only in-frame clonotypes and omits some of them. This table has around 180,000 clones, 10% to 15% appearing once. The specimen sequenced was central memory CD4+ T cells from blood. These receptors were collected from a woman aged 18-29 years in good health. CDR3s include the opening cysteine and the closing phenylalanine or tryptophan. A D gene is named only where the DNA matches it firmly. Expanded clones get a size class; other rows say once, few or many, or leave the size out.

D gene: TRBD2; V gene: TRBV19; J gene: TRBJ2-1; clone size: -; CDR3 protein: CASSRTSGPYNEQFF; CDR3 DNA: TGTGCCAGTAGTAGGACTAGCGGTCCCTACAATGAGCAGTTCTTC
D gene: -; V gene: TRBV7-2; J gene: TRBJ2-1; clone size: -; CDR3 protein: CASKSGGAYNEQFF; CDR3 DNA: TGTGCCAGCAAATCTGGCGGGGCCTACAATGAGCAGTTCTTC
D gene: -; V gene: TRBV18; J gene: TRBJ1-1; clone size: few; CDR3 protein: CASSPEWQGTTAFF; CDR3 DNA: TGTGCCAGCTCACCAGAGTGGCAGGGAACGACAGCTTTCTTT
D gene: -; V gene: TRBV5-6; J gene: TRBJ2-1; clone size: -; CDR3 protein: CASSWTGSSYNEQFF; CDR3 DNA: TGTGCCAGCAGCTGGACGGGAAGCTCCTACAATGAGCAGTTCTTC
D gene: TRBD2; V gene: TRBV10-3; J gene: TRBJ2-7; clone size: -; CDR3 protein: CAISTGTSGRGYEQYF; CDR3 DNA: TGTGCCATCAGTACCGGGACTAGCGGGAGGGGGTACGAGCAGTACTTC
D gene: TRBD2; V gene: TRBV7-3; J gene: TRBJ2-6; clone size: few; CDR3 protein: CASSLTSGRAPGANVLTF; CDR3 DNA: TGTGCCAGCAGCCTCACTAGCGGGAGGGCCCCTGGGGCCAACGTCCTGACTTTC
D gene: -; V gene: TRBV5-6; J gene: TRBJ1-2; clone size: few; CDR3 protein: CASSATGNYGYTF; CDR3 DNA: TGTGCCAGCAGCGCGACAGGAAACTATGGCTACACCTTC
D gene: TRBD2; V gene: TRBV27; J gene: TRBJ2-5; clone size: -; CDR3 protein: CASSLALAEGETQYF; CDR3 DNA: TGTGCCAGCAGTTTAGCACTAGCGGAGGGAGAGACCCAGTACTTC
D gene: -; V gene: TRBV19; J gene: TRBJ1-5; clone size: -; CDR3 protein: CASMLLRDSNQPQHF; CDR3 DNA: TGTGCCAGTATGTTATTGAGAGATAGCAATCAGCCCCAGCATTTT
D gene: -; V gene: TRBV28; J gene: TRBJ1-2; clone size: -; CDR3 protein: CASSLVGQIYGYTF; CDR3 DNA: TGTGCCAGCAGTTTAGTAGGACAGATCTATGGCTACACCTTC
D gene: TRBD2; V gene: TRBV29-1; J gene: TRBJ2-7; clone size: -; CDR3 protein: CSVEGGLAGGPLYEQYF; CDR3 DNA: TGCAGCGTTGAAGGGGGACTAGCGGGAGGGCCGCTCTACGAGCAGTACTTC
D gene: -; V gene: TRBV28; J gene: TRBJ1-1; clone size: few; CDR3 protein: CASRPIDRSGITEAFF; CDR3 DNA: TGTGCCAGCAGACCAATCGACAGGTCCGGGATTACTGAAGCTTTCTTT
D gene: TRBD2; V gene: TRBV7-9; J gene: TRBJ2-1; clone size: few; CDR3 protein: CASSLRTSANNEQFF; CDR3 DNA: TGTGCCAGCAGCCTAAGGACTAGCGCGAACAATGAGCAGTTCTTC
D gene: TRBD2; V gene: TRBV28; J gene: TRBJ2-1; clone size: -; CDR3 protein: CASSSLAGGLNEQFF; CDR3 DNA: TGTGCCAGCAGTTCTCTAGCGGGAGGGCTGAATGAGCAGTTCTTC
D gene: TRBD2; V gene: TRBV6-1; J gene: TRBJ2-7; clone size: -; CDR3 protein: CASRGTSGFPYEQYF; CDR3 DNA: TGTGCCAGCAGGGGGACTAGCGGGTTTCCCTACGAGCAGTACTTC
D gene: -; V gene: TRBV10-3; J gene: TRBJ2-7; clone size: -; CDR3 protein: CAISERGAQYEQYF; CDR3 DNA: TGTGCCATCAGTGAGCGGGGGGCCCAGTACGAGCAGTACTTC
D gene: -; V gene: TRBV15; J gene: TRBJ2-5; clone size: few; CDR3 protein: CATSRDMGAETQYF; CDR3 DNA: TGTGCCACCAGCAGAGATATGGGGGCAGAGACCCAGTACTTC
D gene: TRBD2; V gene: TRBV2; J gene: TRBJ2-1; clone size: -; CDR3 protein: CASSEALASGKQFF; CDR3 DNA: TGTGCCAGCAGTGAAGCGCTTGCTAGCGGCAAGCAGTTCTTC
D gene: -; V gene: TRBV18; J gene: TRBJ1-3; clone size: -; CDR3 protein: CASSPDSSSGNTIYF; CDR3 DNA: TGTGCCAGCTCACCGGACAGCAGCTCTGGAAACACCATATATTTT
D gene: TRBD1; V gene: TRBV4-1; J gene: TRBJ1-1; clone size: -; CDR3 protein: CASSHGQGRMNTEAFF; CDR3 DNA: TGCGCCAGCAGCCACGGACAGGGGAGAATGAACACTGAAGCTTTCTTT
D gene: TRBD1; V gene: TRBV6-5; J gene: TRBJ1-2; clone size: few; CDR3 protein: CASSLAGGKDGYTF; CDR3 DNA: TGTGCCAGCAGTTTGGCAGGGGGAAAGGATGGCTACACCTTC
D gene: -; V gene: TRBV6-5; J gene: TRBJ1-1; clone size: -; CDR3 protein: CASSYWDGGNTEAFF; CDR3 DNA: TGTGCCAGCAGTTATTGGGACGGGGGGAACACTGAAGCTTTCTTT
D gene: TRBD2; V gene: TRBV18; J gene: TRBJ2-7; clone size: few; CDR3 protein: CASSPSTLAASSYEQYF; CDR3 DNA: TGTGCCAGCTCACCTTCGACCCTAGCGGCCAGCTCCTACGAGCAGTACTTC
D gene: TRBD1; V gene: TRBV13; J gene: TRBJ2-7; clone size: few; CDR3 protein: CASSFTGQGVPNF; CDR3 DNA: TGTGCCAGCAGCTTTACGGGCCAGGGGGTCCCCAACTTC
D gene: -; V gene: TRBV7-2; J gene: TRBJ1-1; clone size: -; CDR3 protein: CASSLQSQGRRTEAFF; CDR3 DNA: TGTGCCAGCAGCTTACAGTCGCAGGGTAGACGGACTGAAGCTTTCTTT
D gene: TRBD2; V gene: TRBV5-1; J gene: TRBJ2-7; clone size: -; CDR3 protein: CASSLGEINLAGSTREQYF; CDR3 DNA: TGCGCCAGCAGCTTGGGGGAGATAAATTTAGCGGGGTCTACGCGTGAGCAGTACTTC
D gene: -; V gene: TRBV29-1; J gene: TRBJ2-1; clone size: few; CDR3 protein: CSVFSGSSYNEQFF; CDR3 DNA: TGCAGCGTATTTAGCGGAAGCTCCTACAATGAGCAGTTCTTC
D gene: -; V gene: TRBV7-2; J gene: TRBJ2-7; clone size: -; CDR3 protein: CASSPMTVSAQYF; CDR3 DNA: TGTGCCAGCAGCCCAATGACAGTTTCGGCGCAGTACTTC
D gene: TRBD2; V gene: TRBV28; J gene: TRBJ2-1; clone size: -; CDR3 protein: CASSPLAYLAGGGYNEQFF; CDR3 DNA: TGTGCCAGCAGTCCGCTTGCGTACCTAGCGGGAGGAGGTTACAATGAGCAGTTCTTC
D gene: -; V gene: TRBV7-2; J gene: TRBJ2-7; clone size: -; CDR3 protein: CASSLVVNPTSYEQYF; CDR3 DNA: TGTGCCAGCAGCTTAGTGGTAAATCCCACTTCCTACGAGCAGTACTTC
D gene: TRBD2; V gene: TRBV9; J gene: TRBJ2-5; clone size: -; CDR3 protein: CASSPGGPPQETQYF; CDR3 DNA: TGTGCCAGCAGCCCGGGAGGACCGCCGCAAGAGACCCAGTACTTC
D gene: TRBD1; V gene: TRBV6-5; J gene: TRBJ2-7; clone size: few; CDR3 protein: CASSYTWDRGYEQYF; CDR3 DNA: TGTGCCAGCAGTTACACTTGGGACAGGGGCTACGAGCAGTACTTC
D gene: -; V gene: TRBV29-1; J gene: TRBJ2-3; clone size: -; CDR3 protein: CSGALTSPTDTQYF; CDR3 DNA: TGCAGCGGGGCGCTAACATCCCCCACAGATACGCAGTATTTT
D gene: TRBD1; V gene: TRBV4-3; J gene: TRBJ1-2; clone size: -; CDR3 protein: CASSQQGGTGEGYTF; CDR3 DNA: TGCGCCAGCAGCCAACAAGGAGGGACAGGGGAAGGCTACACCTTC
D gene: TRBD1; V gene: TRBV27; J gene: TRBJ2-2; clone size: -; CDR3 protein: CASSATGAGELFF; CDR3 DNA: TGTGCCAGCAGTGCGACAGGGGCCGGGGAGCTGTTTTTT
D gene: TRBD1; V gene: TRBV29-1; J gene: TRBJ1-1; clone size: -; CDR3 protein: CSALRDRTEAFF; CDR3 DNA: TGCAGCGCTCTCCGGGACAGGACCGAAGCTTTCTTT
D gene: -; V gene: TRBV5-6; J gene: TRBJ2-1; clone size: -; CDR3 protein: CASSLPGFRNEQFF; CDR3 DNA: TGTGCCAGCAGCCTGCCGGGATTTAGGAATGAGCAGTTCTTC
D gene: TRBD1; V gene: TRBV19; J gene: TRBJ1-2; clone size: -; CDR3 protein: CASSAGTGFNSYGYTF; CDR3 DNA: TGTGCCAGTAGTGCCGGGACAGGGTTCAATAGCTATGGCTACACCTTC
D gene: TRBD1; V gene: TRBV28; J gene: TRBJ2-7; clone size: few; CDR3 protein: CAIQGTYEQYF; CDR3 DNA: TGTGCCATACAGGGGACCTACGAGCAGTACTTC
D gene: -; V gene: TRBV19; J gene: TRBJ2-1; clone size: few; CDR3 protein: CASRGDYYNEQFF; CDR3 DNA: TGTGCCAGTAGAGGGGATTACTACAATGAGCAGTTCTTC
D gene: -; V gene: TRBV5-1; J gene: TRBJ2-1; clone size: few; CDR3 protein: CASSEASREQFF; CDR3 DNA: TGCGCCAGCAGTGAGGCCTCGCGTGAGCAGTTCTTC
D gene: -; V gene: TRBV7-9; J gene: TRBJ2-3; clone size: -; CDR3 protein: CAGGQDSFTDTQYF; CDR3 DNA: TGTGCAGGAGGGCAGGACTCCTTCACAGATACGCAGTATTTT
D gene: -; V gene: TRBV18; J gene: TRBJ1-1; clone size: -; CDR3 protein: CASSPATGNTEAFF; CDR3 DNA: TGTGCCAGCTCACCGGCTACAGGGAACACTGAAGCTTTCTTT
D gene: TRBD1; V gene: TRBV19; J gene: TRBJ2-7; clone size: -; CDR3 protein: CASSIGRPGQGVYEQYF; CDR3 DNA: TGTGCCAGTAGTATAGGAAGGCCAGGACAGGGCGTCTACGAGCAGTACTTC
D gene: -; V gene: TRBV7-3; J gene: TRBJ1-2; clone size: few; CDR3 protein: CASSLTGRDGYTF; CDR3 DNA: TGTGCCAGCAGCTTAACAGGGAGAGATGGCTACACCTTC
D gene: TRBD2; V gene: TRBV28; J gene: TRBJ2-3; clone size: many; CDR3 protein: CASNQAGGVDDTQYF; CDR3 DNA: TGTGCCAGCAACCAAGCGGGAGGCGTAGACGATACGCAGTATTTT
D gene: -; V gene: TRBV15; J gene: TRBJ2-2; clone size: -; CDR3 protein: CATSSQLGAHTGELFF; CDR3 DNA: TGTGCCACCAGCAGCCAGTTGGGGGCCCACACCGGGGAGCTGTTTTTT
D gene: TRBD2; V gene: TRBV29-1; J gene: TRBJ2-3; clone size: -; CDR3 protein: CSFRTSGSDTDTQYF; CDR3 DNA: TGCAGCTTCAGGACTAGCGGGAGCGACACAGATACGCAGTATTTT
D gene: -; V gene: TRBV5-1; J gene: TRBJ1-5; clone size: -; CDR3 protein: CASSLGGQSQPQHF; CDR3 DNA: TGCGCCAGCAGCTTGGGGGGGCAAAGTCAGCCCCAGCATTTT
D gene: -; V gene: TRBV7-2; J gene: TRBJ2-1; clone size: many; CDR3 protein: CASSLSGATYNEQFF; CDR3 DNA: TGTGCCAGCAGCTTAAGCGGAGCTACCTACAATGAGCAGTTCTTC
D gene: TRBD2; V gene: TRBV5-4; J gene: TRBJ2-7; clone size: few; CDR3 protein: CASSLSSGSSYEQYF; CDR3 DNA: TGTGCCAGCAGCCTTTCTAGCGGGAGTTCGTACGAGCAGTACTTC
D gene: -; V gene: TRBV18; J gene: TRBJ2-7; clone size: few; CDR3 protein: CASSPPTGAHYEQYF; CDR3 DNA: TGTGCCAGCTCACCACCAACGGGAGCCCACTACGAGCAGTACTTC
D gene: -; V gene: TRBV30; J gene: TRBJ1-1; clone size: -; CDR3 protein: CAWTKFRSTEAFF; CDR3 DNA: TGTGCCTGGACTAAATTCCGGAGCACTGAAGCTTTCTTT
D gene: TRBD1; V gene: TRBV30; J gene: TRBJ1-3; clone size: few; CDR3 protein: CAWGTGSSGNTIYF; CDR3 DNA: TGTGCCTGGGGGACAGGGAGCTCTGGAAACACCATATATTTT
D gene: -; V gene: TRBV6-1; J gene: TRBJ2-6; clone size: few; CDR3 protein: CASSEGGTPTGANVLTF; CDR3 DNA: TGTGCCAGCAGTGAAGGCGGGACCCCTACTGGGGCCAACGTCCTGACTTTC
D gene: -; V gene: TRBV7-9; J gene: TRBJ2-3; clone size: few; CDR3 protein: CASSSDGLTDTQYF; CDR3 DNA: TGTGCCAGCAGCTCGGACGGACTCACAGATACGCAGTATTTT
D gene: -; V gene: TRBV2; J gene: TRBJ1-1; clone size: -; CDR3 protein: CASVRGPGRNTEAFF; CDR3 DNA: TGTGCCAGCGTCCGGGGACCCGGGAGGAACACTGAAGCTTTCTTT
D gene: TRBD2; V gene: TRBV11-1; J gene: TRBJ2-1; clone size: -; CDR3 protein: CASSLVRTSGNEQFF; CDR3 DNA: TGTGCCAGCAGCTTAGTCAGGACTAGCGGCAATGAGCAGTTCTTC
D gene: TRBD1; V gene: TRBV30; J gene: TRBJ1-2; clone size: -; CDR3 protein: CAWRGRDRGFSGYTF; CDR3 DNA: TGTGCCTGGAGGGGACGGGACAGGGGGTTCTCTGGCTACACCTTC
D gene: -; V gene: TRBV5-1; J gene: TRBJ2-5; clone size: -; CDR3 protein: CASSYSYQETQYF; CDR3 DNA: TGCGCCAGCAGCTACTCGTACCAAGAGACCCAGTACTTC